Below, one TCR beta chain is given with its context. This entry comes from a study of blood T cell repertoires in COVID-19. The wider study: Samples came from the United States, Italy and Spain, spanning acute and convalescent COVID-19. T cells, B-cell-depleted T cells, or PBMCs supplied cDNA or gDNA.

Germline lookup yields CDR1 LNHDA and CDR2 SQIVND (reference sequence). Trimming took 5 bases from V and 6 from J, leaving 13 bases between them. The CDR3 totals 14 residues. TCRdb's table, derived via immunoSEQ multiplex PCR, lists solely in-frame clones and lacks some. The table lists about 24,000 clones, roughly nine tenths of them singletons. The TCR was taken from a man in his sixties or seventies with COVID-19, enrolled during active disease. The chain employs TRBV19 and TRBJ2-2; D might be TRBD2 (7 bases). The sample consisted of peripheral blood. The CDR3 spells CASSLGGRAGELFF. The CDR3 coding sequence is TGTGCCAGTAGTCTCGGGGGGCGGGCCGGGGAGCTGTTTTTT.